One and the same sample provided the 18 T cell receptor beta chains below, sequenced in a study of OX40 agonist ivuxolimab in advanced cancers. The method was immunoSEQ multiplex PCR; TCRdb's version includes in-frame clones alone and lacks a portion of them. The profile covers tens of thousands of clones, with approximately 85% appearing a single time and 2% to 2.5% taken by the ten largest. This specimen consisted of CD4+ or CD8+ T cells sorted from blood, obtained in a trial of the OX40 agonist ivuxolimab. Source of these receptors: an adult with an advanced solid tumor such as melanoma, head and neck, liver or kidney cancer.

This clone was detected only once. The chain carries TRBV28 and TRBJ2-7, with 9 bases aligning to TRBD2. Germline V gene lookup returns CDR1 MDHEN and CDR2 SYDVKM. V was pared by 7 bases and J by 3 bases, with 10 bases of the junction left unmatched. CDR3 length equals 15 residues. The CDR3 DNA reads TGTGCCAGCAACTCACCTAGCGGGGATCTCTACGAGCAGTACTTC. The encoded protein is CASNSPSGDLYEQYF.

The genes are TRBV5-1 and TRBJ1-1, with 9 bases lining up with TRBD1. Germline lookup yields CDR1 SGHRS and CDR2 YFSETQ. V lost 9 bases to trimming and J lost 4 bases; unmatched junction nucleotides: 7. The CDR3 spans 13 residues. The CDR3 is CATQRQGGTEAFF. CDR3 nucleotides: TGCGCCACCCAGAGACAGGGGGGCACTGAAGCTTTCTTT.

There are many counts of this clone. This chain uses TRBV14 with TRBJ2-1; 11 nucleotides align to TRBD2. Per germline, CDR1 SGHDN and CDR2 FVKESK. The CDR3 is 15 amino acids. Unmatched junction bases numbered 5, after V lost 4 bases and J lost 6 bases. The CDR3, as DNA: TGTGCCAGCAGCCCCTCTAGCGGGGGGATCAATGAGCAGTTCTTC. Amino acids: CASSPSSGGINEQFF.

In this sample, this clone turned up a few times. The chain combines TRBV5-1 with TRBJ2-1, with TRBD1 matching 9 bases. The V gene end was trimmed by 5 bases and the J gene end by 4 bases; junction bases not matched to a gene: 7. The CDR3 extends over 15 amino acids. The germline V gene encodes CDR1 SGHRS and CDR2 YFSETQ. In DNA, the CDR3 is TGCGCCAGCAGGTCTGCGGGACAGGGTTACAATGAGCAGTTCTTC. Protein sequence: CASRSAGQGYNEQFF.

The genes are TRBV19 and TRBJ2-7; D possibly corresponds to TRBD2 (6 bases). V lost 6 bases, J lost 2 bases, and 17 bases lay in between. There are 15 residues in the CDR3. The germline gives CDR1 LNHDA, CDR2 SQIVND (reference sequence). In DNA form, the CDR3 reads TGTGCCAGTAGCAGGGACTTTTTACAGACCTACGAGCAGTACTTC. Translation: CASSRDFLQTYEQYF.

The J gene is TRBJ2-7, the V gene TRBV5-1, with D possibly TRBD2 on 5 matching bases. Germline V gene sequence: CDR1 SGHRS, CDR2 YFSETQ. The CDR3 runs to 14 residues. V was pared by 0 bases and J by 4 bases, with 11 bases between. This chain's CDR3 is CASSLGYSGYEQYF. The CDR3 region has the DNA TGCGCCAGCAGCTTGGGATATTCGGGATACGAGCAGTACTTC. Combining the CDR3 with reference TRBV5-1 and TRBJ2-7 gives the whole variable domain KAGVTQTPRYLIKTRGQQVTLSCSPISGHRSVSWYQQTPGQGLQFLFEYFSETQRNKGNFPGRFSGRQFSNSRSEMNVSTLELGDSALYLCASSLGYSGYEQYFGPGTRLTVT.

This clone came up once. This chain joins TRBV18 and TRBJ1-5; D not resolved. Trimming cost V 3 bases and J 4 bases, with 10 bases left between them. Germline-derived CDR1 and CDR2 are KGHSH and LQKENI. The CDR3 has 14 amino acids. DNA of the CDR3: TGTGCCAGCTCACCCCTGGAGACGAATCAGCCCCAGCATTTT. It yields the protein CASSPLETNQPQHF.

The chain joins TRBV9 to TRBJ2-2; TRBD2 agrees at 10 bases. Trimming took 3 bases from V and 6 from J; bases not matched to a gene: 2. The CDR3 is 14 amino acids. Germline V gene sequence: CDR1 SGDLS, CDR2 YYNGEE. CDR3 sequence: CASSAGLASGELFF. The CDR3 nucleotides read TGTGCCAGCAGCGCGGGACTAGCGTCCGGGGAGCTGTTTTTT.

The J gene is TRBJ2-5, the V gene TRBV30, with a tentative D call TRBD1 (5 bases). Germline CDR1 reads GTSNPN; CDR2 reads SVGIG (reference sequence). V was clipped by 0 bases and J by 10 bases, with 18 bases between them. The CDR3 has 14 amino acids. DNA of the CDR3: TGTGCCTGGAGTGTACTTGGGGCCAGCCAGAACCAGTACTTC. Its translation: CAWSVLGASQNQYF.

The V call is TRBV11-2, the J call TRBJ1-1, with a tentative D call TRBD1 (5 bases). This CDR3 spans 12 amino acids. Germline assignment: CDR1 SGHAT and CDR2 FQNNGV. Trimming left V 3 bases short and J 7 bases short, with 9 bases between. The CDR3 spells CASSFGGSEAFF. The DNA of the CDR3 is TGTGCCAGCAGCTTCGGGGGGAGTGAAGCTTTCTTT.

The chain recombines TRBV5-4 with TRBJ1-2; D perhaps matches TRBD1 (6 bases). V lost 0 bases and J lost 12, with 15 bases in between. CDR1 is SGHNT and CDR2 is YYREEE in the germline V gene (reference sequence). The CDR3 is 13 amino acids. Here the CDR3 DNA reads TGTGCCAGCAGCTTGGCCGCAGGAGGGGGTGACACCTTC. Protein product: CASSLAAGGGDTF.

This chain connects TRBV11-2 to TRBJ2-5; a possible D gene is TRBD2 (5 bases). V lost 3 bases, J lost 6 bases, and 14 bases lay in between. CDR1 and CDR2 (germline): SGHAT, FQNNGV. CDR3 length: 14 amino acids. CDR3 loop: CASSLAGGKKTQYF. The CDR3 nucleotides are TGTGCCAGCAGCTTGGCCGGAGGCAAAAAGACCCAGTACTTC.

The V gene is TRBV5-4, the J gene TRBJ2-7, with D unresolved. This CDR3 has 15 amino acids. The V gene lost 2 bases and the J gene lost 3 bases, with 15 bases spanning the gap. The germline V gene encodes CDR1 SGHNT and CDR2 YYREEE (reference sequence). The CDR3 DNA follows: TGTGCCAGCAGCTTATTTACTGGTGACGGCTACGAGCAGTACTTC. Translating it yields CASSLFTGDGYEQYF.

This chain uses TRBV27 with TRBJ2-2; a possible D gene is TRBD1 (6 bases). The CDR3 runs 17 residues. With 2 bases removed from V and 4 bases from J, the gap between germline ends came to 17 bases. CDR1 is MNHEY, CDR2 SMNVEV, per germline (reference sequence). The CDR3, as DNA: TGTGCCAGCAGTTTACGGGCACAGGGAGTAGTCACCGGGGAGCTGTTTTTT. This encodes CASSLRAQGVVTGELFF.

This rearrangement joins TRBV5-4 to TRBJ2-7; 7 nucleotides match TRBD1. CDR1 is SGHNT and CDR2 is YYREEE in the germline V gene (reference sequence). The CDR3 has 15 amino acids. Trimming took 4 bases from V and 1 from J; bases not matched to a gene: 8. CDR3 sequence reads: CASSRYDRVSYEQYF. Written as DNA, the CDR3 is TGTGCCAGCAGCCGTTATGACAGGGTATCCTACGAGCAGTACTTC.

With regard to this clone: Within the sample, other DNA sequences also encode this same CDR3. The chain recombines TRBV7-2 with TRBJ1-2; possible D gene TRBD1, 5 bases. Germline V gene sequence: CDR1 SGHTA, CDR2 FQGNSA. CDR3 length: 14 residues. Trimming stripped 5 bases from V and 2 bases from J, with 12 bases between. The CDR3 loop reads CASSQGTGNYGYTF. In DNA, the CDR3 is TGTGCCAGCAGCCAAGGGACGGGGAACTATGGCTACACCTTC.

The chain carries TRBV28 and TRBJ1-2; D gene uncertain. Germline assignment: CDR1 MDHEN and CDR2 SYDVKM. This CDR3 contains 14 residues. The V end was cut by 7 bases, the J end by 6 bases, with 18 bases between. The CDR3 protein is CASTTLPPLDGYTF. The CDR3 DNA sequence: TGTGCCAGCACAACCCTACCCCCCCTAGATGGCTACACCTTC.

This clone has more than one count but fewer than ten. This chain joins TRBV7-9 and TRBJ2-7; D not certain. V was shortened by 3 bases and J by 7 bases, with 10 bases between the two germline ends. Looked up from germline, CDR1 is SEHNR and CDR2 is FQNEAQ (reference sequence). The CDR3 is made up of 12 amino acids. The CDR3 spells CASSFQDGEQYF. DNA for the CDR3: TGTGCCAGCAGCTTTCAGGACGGGGAGCAGTACTTC.